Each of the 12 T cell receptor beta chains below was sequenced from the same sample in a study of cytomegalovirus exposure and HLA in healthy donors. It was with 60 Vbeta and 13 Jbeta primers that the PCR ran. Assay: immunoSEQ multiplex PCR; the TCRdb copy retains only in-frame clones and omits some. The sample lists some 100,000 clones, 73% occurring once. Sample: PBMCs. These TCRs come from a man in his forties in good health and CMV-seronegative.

This CDR3 reads CASKEGTQETQYF. Written as DNA, the CDR3 is TGCGCCAGCAAGGAGGGGACCCAAGAGACCCAGTACTTC. The J gene is TRBJ2-5, the V gene TRBV23-1; D is perhaps TRBD2 (6 bases). TRBV23-1 is annotated as an ORF whose role is uncertain. The length of the CDR3 is 13 residues. The V end was cut by 7 bases, the J end by 1 base, with 10 bases between.

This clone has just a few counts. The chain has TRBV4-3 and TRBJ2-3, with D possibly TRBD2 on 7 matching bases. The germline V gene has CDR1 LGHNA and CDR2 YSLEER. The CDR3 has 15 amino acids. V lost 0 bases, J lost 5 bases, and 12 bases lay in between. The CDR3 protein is CASSQDGGPLDTQYF. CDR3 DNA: TGCGCCAGCAGCCAAGACGGGGGGCCTTTAGATACGCAGTATTTT.

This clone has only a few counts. CDR3 in DNA: TGTGCCACCCCACAGGGGGTCTACGAGCAGTACTTC. Translation gives CATPQGVYEQYF. This chain joins TRBV25-1 and TRBJ2-7; 8 bases are shared with TRBD1. Germline V gene sequence: CDR1 MGHDK, CDR2 SYGVNS. Unmatched junction bases numbered 5, after V lost 10 bases and J lost 3 bases. The CDR3 spans 12 residues.

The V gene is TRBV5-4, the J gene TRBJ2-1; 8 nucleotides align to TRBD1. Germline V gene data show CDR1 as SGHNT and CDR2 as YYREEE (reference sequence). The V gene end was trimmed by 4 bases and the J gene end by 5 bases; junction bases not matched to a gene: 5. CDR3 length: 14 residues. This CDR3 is CASSPTGANNEQFF. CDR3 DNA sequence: TGTGCCAGCAGCCCGACAGGGGCAAACAATGAGCAGTTCTTC. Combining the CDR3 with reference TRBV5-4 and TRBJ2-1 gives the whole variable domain ETGVTQSPTHLIKTRGQQVTLRCSSQSGHNTVSWYQQALGQGPQFIFQYYREEENGRGNFPPRFSGLQFPNYSSELNVNALELDDSALYLCASSPTGANNEQFFGPGTRLTVL.

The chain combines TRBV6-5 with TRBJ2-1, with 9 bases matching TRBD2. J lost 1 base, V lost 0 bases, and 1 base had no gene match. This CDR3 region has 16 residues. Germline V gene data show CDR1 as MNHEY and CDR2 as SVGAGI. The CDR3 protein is CASSYSSGRSYNEQFF. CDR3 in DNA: TGTGCCAGCAGTTACTCGAGCGGGAGGTCCTACAATGAGCAGTTCTTC.

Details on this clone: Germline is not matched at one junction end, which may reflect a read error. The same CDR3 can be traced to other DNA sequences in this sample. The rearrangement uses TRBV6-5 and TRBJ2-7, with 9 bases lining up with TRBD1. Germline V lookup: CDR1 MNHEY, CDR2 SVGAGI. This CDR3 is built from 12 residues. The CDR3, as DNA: TGTGCCAGCAGGGAGAGGGGACAGGGTTTGTTCTTC. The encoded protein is CASRERGQGLFF.

The CDR3 DNA sequence: TGTGCCAGCAGTTTATTGGGGGGTGGCAATCAGCCCCAGCATTTT. Protein: CASSLLGGGNQPQHF. The V gene is TRBV28, the J gene TRBJ1-5, with a weak D call TRBD1 (5 bases). The CDR3 is 15 residues long. Trimming removed 1 base at V and 2 bases at J, with 9 bases between. Germline CDR1 MDHEN, CDR2 SYDVKM.

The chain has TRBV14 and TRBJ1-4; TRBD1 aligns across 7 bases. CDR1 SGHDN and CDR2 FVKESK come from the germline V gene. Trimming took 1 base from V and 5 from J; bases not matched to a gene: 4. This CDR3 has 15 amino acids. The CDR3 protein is CASSQGDSYNEKLFF. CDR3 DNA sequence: TGTGCCAGCAGCCAAGGGGACAGTTACAATGAAAAACTGTTTTTT.

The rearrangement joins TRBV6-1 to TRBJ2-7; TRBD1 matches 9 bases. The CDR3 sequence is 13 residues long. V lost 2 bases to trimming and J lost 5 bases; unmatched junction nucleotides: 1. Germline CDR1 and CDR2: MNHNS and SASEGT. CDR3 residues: CASSETGGNEQYF. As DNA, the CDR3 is TGTGCCAGCAGTGAAACAGGGGGCAACGAGCAGTACTTC.

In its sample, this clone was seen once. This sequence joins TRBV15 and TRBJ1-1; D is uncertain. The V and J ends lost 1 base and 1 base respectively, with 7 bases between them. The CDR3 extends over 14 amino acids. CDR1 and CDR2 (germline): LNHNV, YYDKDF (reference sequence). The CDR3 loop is CATSRARWNTEAFF. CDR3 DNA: TGTGCCACCAGCAGAGCTAGATGGAACACTGAAGCTTTCTTT.

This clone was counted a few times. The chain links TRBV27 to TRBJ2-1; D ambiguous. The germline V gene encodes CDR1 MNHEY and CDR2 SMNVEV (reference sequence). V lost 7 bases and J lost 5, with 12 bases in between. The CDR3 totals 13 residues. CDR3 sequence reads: CASTTDTHNEQFF. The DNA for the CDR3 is TGTGCCAGCACTACCGACACACACAATGAGCAGTTCTTC.

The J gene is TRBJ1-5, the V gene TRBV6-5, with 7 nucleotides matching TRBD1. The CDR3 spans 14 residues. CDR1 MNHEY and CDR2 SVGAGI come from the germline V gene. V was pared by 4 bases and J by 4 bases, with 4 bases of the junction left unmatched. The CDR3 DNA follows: TGTGCCAGCAGTTTGACAGGGCGGAATCAGCCCCAGCATTTT. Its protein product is CASSLTGRNQPQHF.